The 2 T cell receptor beta chains given below trace back to one sample, sequenced in a study of T-cell memory formation after mild COVID-19. A single record per CDR3 protein comes from TCRdb applying MiXCR to the 5' RACE reads. The sample has 200,000 or so distinct CDR3 sequences; about a sixth are singletons. Specimen: PBMCs or a T cell subset sorted from them (not recorded which). The receptors were sampled from an adult woman who had mild COVID-19 (a few samples of this study predate the infection). Cell type and time point are not known.

This chain uses TRBV2 with TRBJ2-3, with a possible D match to TRBD2 (5 bases). The germline gives CDR1 SNHLY, CDR2 FYNNEI. The V end was cut by 4 bases, the J end by 3 bases, with 11 bases between. This CDR3 spans 14 amino acids. The CDR3 nucleotides read TGTGCCAGCAGTGTGGGAGCTAGGACAGATACGCAGTATTTT. Its protein product is CASSVGARTDTQYF.

This chain connects TRBV20-1 to TRBJ1-5; perhaps TRBD1 as D (5 bases). The CDR3 is 15 residues long. The germline gives CDR1 DFQATT, CDR2 SNEGSKA (reference sequence). Trimming stripped 0 bases from V and 0 bases from J, with 9 bases between. The CDR3, as DNA: TGCAGTGCTAGAGATGGGGCTTATAGCAATCAGCCCCAGCATTTT. Its protein product is CSARDGAYSNQPQHF.